The 29 T cell receptor beta chains below were found in one sample sequenced in a study of CD8 T cells in ankylosing spondylitis (dated by TCRdb to 2015 to 2018). The library was made by 5' RACE. TCRdb shows the sequencer as Illumina HiSeq 2500. Using fastp at Q25 and MiXCR, TCRdb reprocessed the public reads and kept productive beta chains. Each record represents a unique CDR3 protein, reported with the most common genes and DNA among its rows. The sample table lists around 230,000 distinct CDR3 sequences, 8.6% of them with a count of one. 6.8% of the sample is held by the ten biggest clonotypes. Sequencing was performed on blood, either unsorted or a sorted T cell fraction (not recorded which). These receptor sequences come from a male donor with ankylosing spondylitis or in good health (not recorded which).

This clonotype was counted many times. V and J are TRBV20-1 and TRBJ2-1, with TRBD2 matching 7 bases. CDR1 is DFQATT and CDR2 is SNEGSKA in the germline V gene (reference sequence). V trimming: 0 bases; J trimming: 4 bases; junction bases outside the gene matches: 6. This CDR3 is 15 amino acids long. The CDR3 region has the DNA TGCAGTGCTAGAGAGCCGGGGAGGGCGTACAATGAGCAGTTCTTC. Translated: CSAREPGRAYNEQFF.

The chain recombines TRBV28 with TRBJ2-7, with 10 bases matching TRBD2. Germline CDR1 reads MDHEN; CDR2 reads SYDVKM. The CDR3 loop spans 14 amino acids. V trimming: 6 bases; J trimming: 3 bases; junction bases outside the gene matches: 5. The CDR3 sequence: CASRRTSGLYEQYF. For the CDR3, the DNA is TGTGCCAGCAGGAGGACTAGCGGCCTCTACGAGCAGTACTTC.

In its sample, this clonotype was seen many times. The J gene is TRBJ2-7, the V gene TRBV4-2; D might be TRBD2 (6 bases). This CDR3 has 15 amino acids. Looked up from germline, CDR1 is LGHNA and CDR2 is YNFKEQ. V was pared by 3 bases and J by 5 bases, with 17 bases between. The CDR3 DNA reads TGTGCCAGCAGCCACCGAGGCGGGATGGTCGACGAGCAGTACTTC. Translated: CASSHRGGMVDEQYF.

This clonotype was picked up many times. This rearrangement joins TRBV7-9 to TRBJ1-1, with D perhaps matching TRBD1 (5 bases). Germline V lookup: CDR1 SEHNR, CDR2 FQNEAQ (reference sequence). Trimming took 4 bases from V and 6 from J, leaving 9 bases between them. The CDR3 is 12 residues long. The CDR3 region has the DNA TGTGCCAGCAGCTGGGGAGGGGCTGAAGCTTTCTTT. The encoded protein is CASSWGGAEAFF.

The chain uses TRBV7-2 and TRBJ1-2; D is uncertain. The V gene lost 4 bases and the J gene lost 8 bases, with 11 bases spanning the gap. CDR1 is SGHTA and CDR2 is FQGNSA in the germline V gene. The CDR3 has 12 amino acids. For the CDR3, the DNA is TGTGCCAGCAGCTCTTATTCGGGCGGCTACACCTTC. Its translation: CASSSYSGGYTF.

Many counts were recorded for this clonotype. V is TRBV20-1 and J is TRBJ1-4; D not resolved. The germline V gene encodes CDR1 DFQATT and CDR2 SNEGSKA (reference sequence). Trimming removed 6 bases from V and 12 bases from J, with 11 bases in between. The length of the CDR3 is 10 residues. The CDR3 loop reads CSAEDGELFF. The CDR3 DNA follows: TGCAGTGCGGAGGATGGAGAACTGTTTTTT.

This clonotype was seen many times. The gene calls are TRBV12-3 or TRBV12-4 and TRBJ1-1; D remains unclear. This CDR3 has 14 amino acids. V was shortened by 3 bases and J by 0 bases, with 8 bases between the two germline ends. The chain's CDR3 is CASSFPGMNTEAFF. CDR3 nucleotide sequence: TGTGCCAGCAGTTTTCCCGGGATGAACACTGAAGCTTTCTTT.

This clonotype was found many times. The CDR3 is CASRLGRSGTGELFF. For the CDR3, the DNA is TGTGCCAGCAGATTGGGACGCTCGGGCACCGGGGAGCTGTTTTTT. This rearrangement joins TRBV6-1 to TRBJ2-2; D might be TRBD1 or TRBD2, each matching 5 bases. The V and J ends lost 6 bases and 4 bases respectively, with 15 bases between them. The length of the CDR3 is 15 residues. Germline-derived CDR1 and CDR2 are MNHNS and SASEGT.

This clonotype was found many times. The chain links TRBV5-6 to TRBJ1-2; possibly TRBD1 for D (5 bases). The germline CDR1 and CDR2 sequences are SGHDT and YYEEEE. V was shortened by 0 bases and J by 6 bases, with 9 bases between the two germline ends. The CDR3 contains 13 residues. The chain's CDR3 is CASSLGQRDGYTF. The CDR3 DNA follows: TGTGCCAGCAGCTTGGGACAGAGGGATGGCTACACCTTC. The entire variable domain, with the rest obtained from reference TRBV5-6 and TRBJ1-2, is as follows: DAGVTQSPTHLIKTRGQQVTLRCSPKSGHDTVSWYQQALGQGPQFIFQYYEEEERQRGNFPDRFSGHQFPNYSSELNVNALLLGDSALYLCASSLGQRDGYTFGSGTRLTVV.

This clonotype was recorded at least ten times. This rearrangement joins TRBV3-1 to TRBJ2-2; perhaps TRBD2 as D (7 bases). The CDR3 is 15 amino acids. Deletions cut 4 bases from V and 5 bases from J, with 14 bases between. Germline values: CDR1 LGHDT, CDR2 YNNKEL (reference sequence). In DNA form, the CDR3 reads TGTGCCAGCAGCCTAGGGGGGGCGCGGACCGGGGAGCTGTTTTTT. It encodes CASSLGGARTGELFF.

This clonotype occurred many times. V usage is TRBV20-1 and J usage is TRBJ2-7; 10 nucleotides match TRBD1. Germline V gene data show CDR1 as DFQATT and CDR2 as SNEGSKA (reference sequence). V dropped 6 bases and J dropped 4; count of bases not matched to a gene: 3. This CDR3 is built from 12 residues. The CDR3 loop reads CSAPDRGYEQYF. CDR3 DNA sequence: TGCAGTGCACCGGACAGGGGGTACGAGCAGTACTTC.

Ten or more counts support this clonotype. V gene TRBV9 combines with J gene TRBJ2-1; TRBD2 matches at 8 bases. CDR1 is SGDLS, CDR2 YYNGEE, per germline. V shed 0 bases and J 8 bases; nucleotides not matched to a gene: 7. The CDR3 sequence is 15 residues long. CDR3 nucleotides: TGTGCCAGCAGCGTAGAGCAGCGGGGGTTAGATGAGCAGTTCTTC. This gives the protein CASSVEQRGLDEQFF.

This clonotype was detected many times. This sequence joins TRBV20-1 and TRBJ2-3; 8 bases align to TRBD1. The germline CDR1 and CDR2 sequences are DFQATT and SNEGSKA (reference sequence). The CDR3 length is 14 residues. Germline trimming cut 1 base from V and 2 bases from J; bases unmatched to any gene: 2. CDR3 amino acids: CSARGQGFTDTQYF. The CDR3 DNA follows: TGCAGTGCTAGAGGACAGGGGTTCACAGATACGCAGTATTTT.

The sample holds many counts of this clonotype. The rearrangement uses TRBV28 and TRBJ2-1; TRBD2 aligns across 12 bases. The CDR3 runs 18 residues. The J segment lost 1 base and the V segment lost 3 bases, leaving 7 bases of the junction unmatched. Germline CDR1 MDHEN, CDR2 SYDVKM. CDR3 sequence reads: CASSFLPSGRVSYNEQFF. The DNA of the CDR3 is TGTGCCAGCAGTTTTCTTCCTAGCGGGAGGGTATCCTACAATGAGCAGTTCTTC.

This clonotype was observed many times. The rearrangement links TRBV20-1 to TRBJ2-1; the D gene is possibly TRBD1 (7 bases). The germline V gene has CDR1 DFQATT and CDR2 SNEGSKA (reference sequence). Trimming took 5 bases from V and 7 from J, leaving 15 bases between them. This CDR3 has 13 amino acids. CDR3 nucleotides: TGCAGTGCTGCCCCAGGGGGGCGGAATGAGCAGTTCTTC. Residues: CSAAPGGRNEQFF.

This clonotype was seen ten or more times. The chain links TRBV9 to TRBJ1-1; 9 bases align to TRBD1. With V trimmed by 3 bases and J by 3 bases, 15 bases remained unmatched. Germline CDR1 SGDLS, CDR2 YYNGEE. This CDR3 spans 18 amino acids. The CDR3 reads CASSAGYHRGRLDTEAFF. The CDR3 coding sequence is TGTGCCAGCAGCGCCGGCTATCACAGGGGGCGCCTTGACACTGAAGCTTTCTTT.

The gene calls are TRBV20-1 and TRBJ2-5; the D call may be TRBD1 or TRBD2 (6 bases each). This CDR3 is 12 amino acids long. V dropped 2 bases and J dropped 5 bases, with 9 bases sitting between them. Germline-derived CDR1 and CDR2 are DFQATT and SNEGSKA (reference sequence). CDR3 amino acids: CSARMGGETQYF. The DNA of the CDR3 is TGCAGTGCTAGAATGGGGGGCGAGACCCAGTACTTC.

The sample holds many counts of this clonotype. The V call is TRBV20-1, the J call TRBJ1-4; D remains unclear. The CDR3 length is 14 residues. V was clipped by 6 bases and J by 5 bases, with 16 bases between them. In germline, CDR1 is DFQATT, CDR2 SNEGSKA (reference sequence). Here the CDR3 reads CSAPPGPGNEKLFF. In nucleotides, the CDR3 is TGCAGTGCGCCCCCTGGACCCGGGAATGAAAAACTGTTTTTT.

This clonotype was recorded at least ten times. This chain joins TRBV7-2 and TRBJ2-3; D remains ambiguous. Trimming left V 3 bases short and J 4 bases short, with 11 bases between. The CDR3 spans 14 residues. From germline, CDR1 is SGHTA and CDR2 FQGNSA. CDR3 in DNA: TGTGCCAGCAGCTTGGGTCACATCGCAGATACGCAGTATTTT. As protein: CASSLGHIADTQYF.

This clonotype came up many times. The V and J genes are TRBV12-3 or TRBV12-4 and TRBJ1-1; TRBD1 might be the D (6 bases). The CDR3 covers 13 residues. V dropped 5 bases and J dropped 5 bases, with 12 bases sitting between them. The CDR3 DNA reads as TGTGCCAGCAGTGCTACAGGGTTAACTGAAGCTTTCTTT. Encoded protein: CASSATGLTEAFF.

The genes are TRBV6-2 or TRBV6-3 and TRBJ1-5, with 10 positions matching TRBD1. The germline V gene has CDR1 MNHEY and CDR2 SVGEGT. This CDR3 is built from 16 residues. V was pared by 6 bases and J by 4 bases, with 9 bases of the junction left unmatched. CDR3 protein: CASSQTGTGANQPQHF. Here the CDR3 DNA reads TGTGCCAGCAGCCAGACCGGGACAGGGGCTAATCAGCCCCAGCATTTT.

There are many counts of this clonotype. This rearrangement joins TRBV5-1 to TRBJ2-1; perhaps TRBD2 as D (6 bases). Between the trimmed V and J ends, which lost 4 bases and 4 bases, there was a span of 21 bases. CDR1 is SGHRS and CDR2 is YFSETQ in the germline V gene. The CDR3 runs 17 residues. CDR3 loop: CASSISPFQAGYNEQFF. In DNA form, the CDR3 reads TGCGCCAGCAGCATTAGTCCCTTCCAGGCGGGGTACAATGAGCAGTTCTTC.

Many counts were recorded for this clonotype. The rearrangement joins TRBV5-5 to TRBJ2-1; 12 nucleotides align to TRBD2. This CDR3 comprises 15 residues. Trimming took 4 bases from V and 7 from J; bases not matched to a gene: 6. CDR1 SGHKS and CDR2 YYEKEE come from the germline V gene (reference sequence). The CDR3 sequence: CASSPYGTSGNEQFF. Written as DNA, the CDR3 is TGTGCCAGCAGCCCCTACGGGACTAGCGGGAATGAGCAGTTCTTC.

This clonotype was recorded at least ten times. The rearrangement links TRBV20-1 to TRBJ2-3; the D is unclear. The germline CDR1 and CDR2 sequences are DFQATT and SNEGSKA (reference sequence). The V end was cut by 0 bases, the J end by 2 bases, with 12 bases between. The CDR3 sequence is 15 residues long. The CDR3 sequence: CSARDLRPLTDTQYF. The CDR3 region has the DNA TGCAGTGCTAGAGATTTGAGACCTCTCACAGATACGCAGTATTTT.

This clonotype was recorded many times. The chain links TRBV20-1 to TRBJ2-1, with D perhaps being TRBD1 or TRBD2 (5 bases each). The V gene's germline CDR1 is DFQATT and CDR2 SNEGSKA (reference sequence). Trimming shortened V by 0 bases and J by 6 bases, and 12 bases separated the two germline ends. This CDR3 has 14 amino acids. The CDR3 nucleotides read TGCAGTGCTAGAGATTTAGCTGGGGGCAATGAGCAGTTCTTC. Its protein is CSARDLAGGNEQFF.

This clonotype has at least ten counts. The J gene is TRBJ2-5, the V gene TRBV20-1; D is perhaps TRBD2 (6 bases). The CDR3 runs to 12 residues. Trimming pared 3 bases from V and 2 bases from J, leaving 7 bases between. CDR1 and CDR2 from the germline V gene are DFQATT and SNEGSKA (reference sequence). The CDR3 coding sequence is TGCAGTGCTAGGGGAGGACAAGAGACCCAGTACTTC. Protein product: CSARGGQETQYF.

In this sample, this clonotype turned up many times. The CDR3 DNA is TGTGCCAGCAGCTTAGTTAAGGGGGCGCGAGATACGCAGTATTTT. Its protein is CASSLVKGARDTQYF. J is TRBJ2-3 and V is TRBV7-2; 7 nucleotides line up with TRBD1. The CDR3 spans 15 residues. Trimming removed 1 base from V and 5 bases from J; junction bases left unmatched: 6. Germline loops: CDR1 SGHTA, CDR2 FQGNSA.

In this sample, this clonotype turned up many times. V gene TRBV11-1 combines with J gene TRBJ2-1; D call uncertain. CDR1 is SGHAT, CDR2 FQDESV, per germline (reference sequence). The germline V and J ends were trimmed by 0 bases and 8 bases, with 8 bases remaining between them. CDR3 length: 13 amino acids. The CDR3: CASSLAVRDEQFF. CDR3 nucleotides: TGTGCCAGCAGCTTAGCAGTCCGCGATGAGCAGTTCTTC.

This clonotype was counted at least ten times. J is TRBJ1-2 and V is TRBV4-3; 9 bases map to TRBD1. V gave up 7 bases and J gave up 1 base; unmatched junction bases: 10. In germline, CDR1 is LGHNA, CDR2 YSLEER. This CDR3 comprises 16 residues. CDR3 region: CASTPGDRAINYGYTF. The CDR3 DNA follows: TGCGCCAGCACCCCGGGGGACAGGGCTATTAACTATGGCTACACCTTC.